These 5 T cell receptor beta chains were all obtained from the same sample, sequenced in a study of control samples from healthy donors and cancer patients. The assay was immunoSEQ multiplex PCR, and TCRdb's table has in-frame clones only and misses some. The table has some 130,000 clones, under 95% seen once. Sequenced material: blood. The receptors here all came from a man younger than 30 in good health.

The rearrangement joins TRBV21-1 to TRBJ1-2. TRBV21-1 is classified as a pseudogene. This CDR3 region has 13 residues. CDR3 sequence reads: CASSKVEGGGYTF. Here the CDR3 DNA reads TGTGCCAGCAGCAAAGTAGAGGGGGGGGGCTACACCTTC.

The chain combines TRBV29-1 with TRBJ1-4, with a possible D match to TRBD1 (6 bases). The CDR3 totals 14 residues. V was cut by 4 bases and J by 2 bases, with 11 bases left in between. Germline-derived CDR1 and CDR2 are SQVTM and ANQGSEA. The CDR3 region is CSVVSGATNEKLFF. The CDR3 nucleotides are TGCAGCGTTGTCTCGGGGGCTACTAATGAAAAACTGTTTTTT.

This rearrangement joins TRBV9 to TRBJ1-4; TRBD1 agrees at 7 bases. The CDR3 loop spans 16 amino acids. Trimming at V came to 3 bases and at J to 7 bases, leaving 12 bases not matched to a gene. CDR1 SGDLS and CDR2 YYNGEE come from the germline V gene. The DNA for the CDR3 is TGTGCCAGCAGCGCCCAAGGGGGCGCGGATCGTGAAAAACTGTTTTTT. Protein sequence: CASSAQGGADREKLFF.

The rearrangement links TRBV27 to TRBJ2-1; TRBD2 matches at 10 bases. In germline, CDR1 is MNHEY, CDR2 SMNVEV (reference sequence). V dropped 0 bases and J dropped 7; count of bases not matched to a gene: 3. This CDR3 contains 15 residues. The CDR3 bases are TGTGCCAGCAGTTTATCACTAGCGGGGCCAAATGAGCAGTTCTTC. It is translated as CASSLSLAGPNEQFF.

This clone turned up a few times. The V call is TRBV7-9, the J call TRBJ2-5, with no clear D. Trimming removed 3 bases at V and 2 bases at J, with 16 bases between. CDR3 size: 16 residues. Germline loops: CDR1 SEHNR, CDR2 FQNEAQ (reference sequence). As DNA, the CDR3 is TGTGCCAGCAGCTTGGTCGTTACAATTCTGCAAGAGACCCAGTACTTC. Translation gives CASSLVVTILQETQYF.